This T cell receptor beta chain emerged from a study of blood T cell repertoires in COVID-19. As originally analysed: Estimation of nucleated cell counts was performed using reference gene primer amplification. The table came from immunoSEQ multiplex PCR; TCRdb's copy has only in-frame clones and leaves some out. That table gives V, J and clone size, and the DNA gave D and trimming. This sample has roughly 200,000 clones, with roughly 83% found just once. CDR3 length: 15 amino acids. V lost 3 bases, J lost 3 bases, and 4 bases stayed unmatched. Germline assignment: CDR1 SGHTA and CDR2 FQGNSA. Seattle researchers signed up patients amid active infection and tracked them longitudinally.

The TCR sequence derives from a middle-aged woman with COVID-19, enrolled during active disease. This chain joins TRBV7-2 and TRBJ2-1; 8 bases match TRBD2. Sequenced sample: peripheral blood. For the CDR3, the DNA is TGTGCCAGCAGCTTCGAGGCGGGGGGCTACAATGAGCAGTTCTTC. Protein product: CASSFEAGGYNEQFF.